One sample yielded the 13 T cell receptor beta chains listed below, sequenced in a study of response to subunit inactivated influenza vaccine. TCRdb recomputed calls from the RT-PCR reads with MiXCR, one row per CDR3 protein. The sample consists of roughly 700,000 distinct CDR3 sequences, more than 15% of them appearing once. Sequences were derived from PBMCs from blood, sampled less than 13 days after vaccination. These TCRs come from a man aged 50 to 59 who received an inactivated influenza vaccine.

This chain joins TRBV15 and TRBJ2-2, with 7 bases that match TRBD2. The CDR3 totals 15 residues. The J segment lost 4 bases and the V segment lost 5 bases, leaving 7 bases of the junction unmatched. Germline-derived CDR1 and CDR2 are LNHNV and YYDKDF (reference sequence). CDR3 nucleotides: TGTGCCACCAGCCTGGGGCGGGGGACCACCGGGGAGCTGTTTTTT. This sequence encodes CATSLGRGTTGELFF.

This rearrangement joins TRBV4-2 to TRBJ2-2; D is unclear. The CDR3 sequence is 15 residues long. V was clipped by 4 bases and J by 0 bases, with 9 bases between them. CDR1 is LGHNA and CDR2 is YNFKEQ in the germline V gene. The CDR3 DNA sequence: TGTGCCAGCAGCCGACACACCCCGAACACCGGGGAGCTGTTTTTT. Translation: CASSRHTPNTGELFF.

This clonotype was counted only a few times. The chain combines TRBV16 with TRBJ2-7, with 10 positions matching TRBD2. CDR3 length: 14 amino acids. CDR1 is KGHSY, CDR2 FQNENV, per germline. V dropped 5 bases and J dropped 10; count of bases not matched to a gene: 11. CDR3 DNA sequence: TGTGCCAGCAGCAAAGCGGGGGGGCTTGTCGGACAGTACTTC. It codes for CASSKAGGLVGQYF.

There are a few counts of this clonotype. The DNA of the CDR3 is TGTGCCAGCAGTTACTCAGCGGGGGGGCCTCCCTACGAGCAGTACTTC. This codes for CASSYSAGGPPYEQYF. The rearrangement uses TRBV6-2 or TRBV6-3 and TRBJ2-7, with 10 nucleotides matching TRBD2. CDR3 length: 16 residues. Per the germline V gene, CDR1 is MNHEY and CDR2 is SVGEGT. Germline trimming cut 0 bases from V and 2 bases from J; bases unmatched to any gene: 4.

This chain uses TRBV7-8 with TRBJ2-1, with a weak D call TRBD1 (7 bases). Germline V gene data show CDR1 as SGHVS and CDR2 as FQNEAQ. V dropped 6 bases and J dropped 5 bases, with 20 bases sitting between them. The CDR3 extends over 16 amino acids. The CDR3 loop reads CASSPSAGGNHNEQFF. The CDR3 coding sequence is TGTGCCAGCAGTCCCTCCGCAGGGGGGAACCACAATGAGCAGTTCTTC. Full variable domain (outside the CDR3, taken from reference TRBV7-8 and TRBJ2-1): GAGVSQSPRYKVAKRGQDVALRCDPISGHVSLFWYQQALGQGPEFLTYFQNEAQLDKSGLPSDRFFAERPEGSVSTLKIQRTQQEDSAVYLCASSPSAGGNHNEQFFGPGTRLTVL.

Here the CDR3 reads CASGQTYNEQFF. As DNA, the CDR3 is TGTGCCAGCGGACAGACCTACAATGAGCAGTTCTTC. The gene calls are TRBV27 and TRBJ2-1, with D possibly TRBD1 on 6 matching bases. The CDR3 runs to 12 residues. Trimming took 8 bases from V and 2 from J, leaving 7 bases between them. Per the germline V gene, CDR1 is MNHEY and CDR2 is SMNVEV (reference sequence).

This clonotype has only a few counts. The rearrangement links TRBV29-1 to TRBJ1-1; the D is unclear. V lost 7 bases to trimming and J lost 6 bases, with 12 bases between them. The CDR3 is made up of 11 amino acids. CDR1 and CDR2 from the germline V gene are SQVTM and ANQGSEA. CDR3 sequence (DNA): TGCAGCGCCTGGACTGTTTCTGAAGCTTTCTTT. It codes for CSAWTVSEAFF.

This chain connects TRBV6-1 to TRBJ2-1; 8 bases line up with TRBD2. J lost 3 bases, V lost 2 bases, and 9 bases had no gene match. The CDR3 is made up of 17 amino acids. CDR1 is MNHNS, CDR2 SASEGT, per germline. CDR3 sequence: CASSELWREDLYNEQFF. The CDR3 DNA reads as TGTGCCAGCAGTGAACTCTGGCGGGAGGACCTCTACAATGAGCAGTTCTTC.

This clonotype has more than one count but fewer than ten. The rearrangement joins TRBV11-2 to TRBJ1-2; D remains ambiguous. V lost 1 base to trimming and J lost 6 bases, with 24 bases between them. Germline-derived CDR1 and CDR2 are SGHAT and FQNNGV. The CDR3 runs 18 residues. The CDR3 DNA reads TGTGCCAGCAGCTTAGGATCGTCGTTTTTGACACCCATGCATGGCTACACCTTC. Its translation: CASSLGSSFLTPMHGYTF.

This clonotype came up a few times. The rearrangement joins TRBV20-1 to TRBJ2-5, with D possibly TRBD2 on 6 matching bases. In germline, CDR1 is DFQATT, CDR2 SNEGSKA (reference sequence). This CDR3 is built from 15 residues. Trimming took 4 bases from V and 1 from J, leaving 16 bases between them. For the CDR3, the DNA is TGCAGTGCTACCCCCTTGCGGAGGGGCCAAGAGACCCAGTACTTC. Its translation is CSATPLRRGQETQYF.

This clonotype was counted only a few times. This chain uses TRBV9 with TRBJ1-6; D gene ambiguous. V was cut by 0 bases and J by 8 bases, with 6 bases left in between. The CDR3 runs 13 residues. Germline V lookup: CDR1 SGDLS, CDR2 YYNGEE. CDR3 bases: TGTGCCAGCAGCGTAGTTGGGGATTCACCCCTCCACTTT. This translates into CASSVVGDSPLHF.

V and J are TRBV6-2 or TRBV6-3 and TRBJ1-2; 9 bases are a match to TRBD1. The CDR3 runs 14 residues. CDR1 is MNHEY and CDR2 is SVGEGT in the germline V gene. The J segment lost 7 bases and the V segment lost 5 bases, leaving 8 bases of the junction unmatched. CDR3 sequence reads: CASSDGQGNRGYTF. CDR3 nucleotides: TGTGCCAGCAGTGATGGACAGGGGAATCGTGGCTACACCTTC.

This clonotype occurred many times. V usage is TRBV11-2 and J usage is TRBJ1-4, with TRBD1 matching over 7 bases. The CDR3 has 15 amino acids. After removal of 5 bases from V and 11 bases from J, the junction contained 14 bases not matched to a gene. From germline, CDR1 is SGHAT and CDR2 FQNNGV. The CDR3 here is CASSETGTVSSKLFF. The CDR3 DNA reads TGTGCCAGCAGCGAGACAGGGACAGTCTCTAGCAAACTGTTTTTT.